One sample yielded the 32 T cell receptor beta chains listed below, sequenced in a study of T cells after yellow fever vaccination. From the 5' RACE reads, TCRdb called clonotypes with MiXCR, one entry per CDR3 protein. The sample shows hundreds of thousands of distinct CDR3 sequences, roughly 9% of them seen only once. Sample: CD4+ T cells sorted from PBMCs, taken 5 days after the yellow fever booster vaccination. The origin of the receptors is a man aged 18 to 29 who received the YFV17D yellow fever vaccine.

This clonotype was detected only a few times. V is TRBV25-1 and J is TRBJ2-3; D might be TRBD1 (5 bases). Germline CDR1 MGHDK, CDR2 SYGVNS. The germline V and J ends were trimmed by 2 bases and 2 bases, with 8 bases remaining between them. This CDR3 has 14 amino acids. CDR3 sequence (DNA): TGTGCCAGCAGTGAAAGACAGATCACAGATACGCAGTATTTT. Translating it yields CASSERQITDTQYF.

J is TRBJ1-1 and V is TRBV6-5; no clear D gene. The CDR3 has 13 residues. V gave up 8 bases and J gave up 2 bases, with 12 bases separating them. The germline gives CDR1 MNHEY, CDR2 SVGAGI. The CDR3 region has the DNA TGTGCCAGCGGCGAGGGAGTTAACACTGAAGCTTTCTTT. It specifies CASGEGVNTEAFF.

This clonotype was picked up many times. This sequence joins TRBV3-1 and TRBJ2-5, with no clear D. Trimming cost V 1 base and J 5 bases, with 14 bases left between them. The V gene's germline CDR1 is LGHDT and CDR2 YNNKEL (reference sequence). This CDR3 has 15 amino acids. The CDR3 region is CASSQGEVAVETQYF. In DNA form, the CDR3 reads TGTGCCAGCAGCCAAGGAGAGGTAGCCGTCGAGACCCAGTACTTC.

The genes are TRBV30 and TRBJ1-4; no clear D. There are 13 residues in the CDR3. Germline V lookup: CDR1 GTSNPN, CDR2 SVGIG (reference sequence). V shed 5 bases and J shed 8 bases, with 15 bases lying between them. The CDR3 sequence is CAWGPRPYEKLFF. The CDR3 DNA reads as TGTGCCTGGGGCCCCCGGCCCTACGAAAAACTGTTTTTT.

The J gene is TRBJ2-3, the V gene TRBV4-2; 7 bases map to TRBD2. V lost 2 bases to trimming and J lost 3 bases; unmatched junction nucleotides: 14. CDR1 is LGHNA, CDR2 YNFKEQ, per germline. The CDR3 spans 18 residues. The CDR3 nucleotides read TGTGCCAGCAGCCAAAGAGGGGCGGGGGTAGTTCTTACAGATACGCAGTATTTT. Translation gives CASSQRGAGVVLTDTQYF.

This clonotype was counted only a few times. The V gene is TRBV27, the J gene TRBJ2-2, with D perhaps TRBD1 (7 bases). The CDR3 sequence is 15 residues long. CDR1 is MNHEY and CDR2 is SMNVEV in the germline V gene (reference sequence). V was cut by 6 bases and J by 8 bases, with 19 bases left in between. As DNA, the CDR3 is TGTGCCAGCAGGCCCGGGACTCTCAGGGGGGGGGAGCTGTTTTTT. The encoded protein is CASRPGTLRGGELFF.

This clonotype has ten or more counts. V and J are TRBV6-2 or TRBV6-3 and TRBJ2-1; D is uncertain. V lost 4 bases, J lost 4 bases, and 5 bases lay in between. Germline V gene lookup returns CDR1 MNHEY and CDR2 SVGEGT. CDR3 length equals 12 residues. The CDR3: CASSWGYNEQFF. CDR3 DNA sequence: TGTGCCAGCAGTTGGGGATACAATGAGCAGTTCTTC.

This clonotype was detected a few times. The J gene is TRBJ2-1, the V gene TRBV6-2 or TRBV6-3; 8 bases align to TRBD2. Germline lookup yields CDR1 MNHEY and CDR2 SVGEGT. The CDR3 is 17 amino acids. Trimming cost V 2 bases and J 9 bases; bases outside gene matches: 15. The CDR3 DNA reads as TGTGCCAGCAGTTACGCTTGGGCGTCGGGGGGGGCCCTTGAGCAGTTCTTC. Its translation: CASSYAWASGGALEQFF.

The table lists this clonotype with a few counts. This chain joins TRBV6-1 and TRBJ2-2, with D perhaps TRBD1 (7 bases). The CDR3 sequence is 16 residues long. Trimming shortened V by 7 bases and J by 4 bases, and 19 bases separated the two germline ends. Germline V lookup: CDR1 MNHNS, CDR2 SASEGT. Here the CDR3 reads CASNMPAGQTTGELFF. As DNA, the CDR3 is TGTGCCAGCAACATGCCCGCGGGACAGACCACCGGGGAGCTGTTTTTT.

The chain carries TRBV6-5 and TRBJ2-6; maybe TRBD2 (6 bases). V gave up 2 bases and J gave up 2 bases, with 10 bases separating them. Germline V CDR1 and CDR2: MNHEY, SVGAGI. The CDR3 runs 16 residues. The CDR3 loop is CASSYEGGTGANVLTF. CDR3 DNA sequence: TGTGCCAGCAGTTACGAAGGCGGGACTGGGGCCAACGTCCTGACTTTC.

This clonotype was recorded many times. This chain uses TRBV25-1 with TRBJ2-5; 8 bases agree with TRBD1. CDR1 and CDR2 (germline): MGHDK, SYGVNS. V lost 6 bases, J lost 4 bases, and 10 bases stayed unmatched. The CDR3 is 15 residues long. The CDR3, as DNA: TGTGCCAGCAGCGCCATCAGGGGGCATGGAGAGACCCAGTACTTC. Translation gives CASSAIRGHGETQYF.

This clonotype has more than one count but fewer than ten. CDR3 sequence reads: CASSLDPSGTGGNQPQHF. CDR3 DNA: TGCGCCAGCAGCTTGGACCCTAGCGGGACAGGGGGCAATCAGCCCCAGCATTTT. The chain couples TRBV5-1 to TRBJ1-5, with 10 bases identical to TRBD1. With V trimmed by 0 bases and J by 2 bases, 8 bases remained unmatched. The germline V gene has CDR1 SGHRS and CDR2 YFSETQ. This CDR3 has 18 amino acids.

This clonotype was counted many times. CDR3 region: CASSWQAGGLNEQFF. CDR3 sequence (DNA): TGCGCCAGCAGCTGGCAAGCGGGGGGGCTTAATGAGCAGTTCTTC. The J gene is TRBJ2-1, the V gene TRBV5-1; 10 bases match TRBD2. The CDR3 covers 15 residues. Germline V lookup: CDR1 SGHRS, CDR2 YFSETQ. Trimming at V came to 3 bases and at J to 7 bases, leaving 7 bases not matched to a gene.

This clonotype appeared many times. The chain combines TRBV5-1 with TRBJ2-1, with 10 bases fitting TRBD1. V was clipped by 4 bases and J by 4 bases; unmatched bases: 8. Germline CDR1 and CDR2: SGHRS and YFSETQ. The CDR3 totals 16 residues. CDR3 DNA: TGCGCCAGCAGCCGATCGGGACAGGGGTATTACAATGAGCAGTTCTTC. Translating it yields CASSRSGQGYYNEQFF.

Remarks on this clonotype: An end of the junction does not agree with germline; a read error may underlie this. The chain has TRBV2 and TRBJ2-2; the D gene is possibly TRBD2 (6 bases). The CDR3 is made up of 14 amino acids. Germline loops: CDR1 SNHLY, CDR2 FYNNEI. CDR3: CASGAVTNTGEVFF. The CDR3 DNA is TGTGCCAGCGGGGCGGTTACGAACACCGGGGAGGTGTTTTTT.

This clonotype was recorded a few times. CDR3 sequence: CASSPPGQGFYGYTF. The CDR3 DNA sequence: TGTGCCAGCAGCCCTCCGGGACAGGGCTTCTATGGCTACACCTTC. The chain joins TRBV7-9 to TRBJ1-2; 9 nucleotides line up with TRBD1. Trimming took 5 bases from V and 4 from J; bases not matched to a gene: 8. The CDR3 has 15 amino acids. The germline V gene has CDR1 SEHNR and CDR2 FQNEAQ (reference sequence).

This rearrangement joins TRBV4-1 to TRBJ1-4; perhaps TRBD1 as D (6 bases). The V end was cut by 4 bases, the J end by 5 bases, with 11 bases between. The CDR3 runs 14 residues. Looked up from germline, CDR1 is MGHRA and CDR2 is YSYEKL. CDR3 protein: CASSPGQRNEKLFF. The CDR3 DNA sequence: TGCGCCAGCAGCCCCGGACAGAGGAATGAAAAACTGTTTTTT.

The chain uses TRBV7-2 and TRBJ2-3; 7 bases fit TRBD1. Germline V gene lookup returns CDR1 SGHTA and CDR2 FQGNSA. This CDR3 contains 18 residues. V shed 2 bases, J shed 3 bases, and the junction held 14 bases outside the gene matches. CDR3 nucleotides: TGTGCCAGCAGCTTATCCGGAACTAGACAGGGCGGAACAGATACGCAGTATTTT. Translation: CASSLSGTRQGGTDTQYF.

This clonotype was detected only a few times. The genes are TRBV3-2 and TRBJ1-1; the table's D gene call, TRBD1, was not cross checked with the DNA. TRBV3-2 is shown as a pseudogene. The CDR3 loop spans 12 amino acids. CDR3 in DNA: TGTGCCAACACTGAGAGGGGCCCTGAAGCTTTCTTT. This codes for CANTERGPEAFF.

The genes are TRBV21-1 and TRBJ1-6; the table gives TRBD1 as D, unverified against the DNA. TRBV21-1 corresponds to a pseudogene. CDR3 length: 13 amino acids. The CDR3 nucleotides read TGTGCCAGGGCAGGGGACCCCGATTCACCCCTCCACTTT. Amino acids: CARAGDPDSPLHF.

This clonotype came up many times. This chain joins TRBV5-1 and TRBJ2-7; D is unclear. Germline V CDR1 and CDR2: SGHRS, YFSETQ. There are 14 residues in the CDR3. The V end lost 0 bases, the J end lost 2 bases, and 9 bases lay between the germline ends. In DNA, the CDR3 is TGCGCCAGCAGCTTGGTAGGCCGAACCTACGAGCAGTACTTC. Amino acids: CASSLVGRTYEQYF.

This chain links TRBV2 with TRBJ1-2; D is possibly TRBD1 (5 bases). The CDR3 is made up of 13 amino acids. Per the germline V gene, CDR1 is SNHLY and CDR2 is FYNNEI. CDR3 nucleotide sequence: TGTGCTTCCCGGGGCGACCAGCCCTATGGCTACACCTTC. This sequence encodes CASRGDQPYGYTF.

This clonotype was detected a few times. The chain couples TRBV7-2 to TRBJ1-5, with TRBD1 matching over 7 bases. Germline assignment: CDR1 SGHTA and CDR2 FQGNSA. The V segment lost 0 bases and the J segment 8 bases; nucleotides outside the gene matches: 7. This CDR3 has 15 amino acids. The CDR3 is CASSLAGQKSKPQHF. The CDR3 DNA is TGTGCCAGCAGCTTAGCGGGACAGAAAAGCAAGCCCCAGCATTTT.

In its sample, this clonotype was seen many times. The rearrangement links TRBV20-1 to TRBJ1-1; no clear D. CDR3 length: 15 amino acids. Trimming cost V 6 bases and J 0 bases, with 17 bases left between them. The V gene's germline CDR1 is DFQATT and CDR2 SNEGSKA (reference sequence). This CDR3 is CSASLAGILNTEAFF. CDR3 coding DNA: TGCAGTGCGTCCTTGGCGGGGATTTTGAACACTGAAGCTTTCTTT.

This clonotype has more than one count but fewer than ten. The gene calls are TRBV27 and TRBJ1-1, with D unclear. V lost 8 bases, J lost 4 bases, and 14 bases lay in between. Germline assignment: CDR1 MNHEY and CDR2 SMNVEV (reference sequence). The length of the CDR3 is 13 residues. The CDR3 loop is CASGKVVGTEAFF. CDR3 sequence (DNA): TGTGCCAGCGGGAAGGTCGTCGGCACTGAAGCTTTCTTT.

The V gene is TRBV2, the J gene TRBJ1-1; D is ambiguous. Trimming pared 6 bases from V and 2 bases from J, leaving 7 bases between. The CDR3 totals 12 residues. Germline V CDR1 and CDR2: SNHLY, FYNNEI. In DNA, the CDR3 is TGTGCCAGCAGCGTATTTAACACTGAAGCTTTCTTT. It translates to CASSVFNTEAFF.

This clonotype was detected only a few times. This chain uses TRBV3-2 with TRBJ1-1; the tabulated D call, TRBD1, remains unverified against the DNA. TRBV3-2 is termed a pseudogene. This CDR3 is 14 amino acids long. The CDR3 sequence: CASSHHKQGTEAFF. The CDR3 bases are TGTGCCAGCAGCCACCACAAACAGGGGACTGAAGCTTTCTTT.

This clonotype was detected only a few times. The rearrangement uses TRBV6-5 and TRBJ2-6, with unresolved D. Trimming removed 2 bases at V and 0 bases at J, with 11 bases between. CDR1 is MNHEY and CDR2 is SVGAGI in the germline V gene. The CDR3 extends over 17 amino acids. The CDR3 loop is CASSYGSFLSGANVLTF. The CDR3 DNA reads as TGTGCCAGCAGTTACGGCAGTTTCCTCTCTGGGGCCAACGTCCTGACTTTC.

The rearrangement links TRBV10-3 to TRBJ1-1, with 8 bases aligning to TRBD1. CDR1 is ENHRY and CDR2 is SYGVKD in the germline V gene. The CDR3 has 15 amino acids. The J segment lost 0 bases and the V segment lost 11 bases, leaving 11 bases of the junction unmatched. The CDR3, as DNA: TGTGCCGGGCGAAAGGACAGGGAAATGAACACTGAAGCTTTCTTT. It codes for CAGRKDREMNTEAFF.

The CDR3 protein is CASSHLNGKANYGYTF. DNA of the CDR3: TGTGCCAGCAGCCACCTTAACGGGAAAGCTAACTATGGCTACACCTTC. The chain employs TRBV3-1 and TRBJ1-2, with D uncertain. Trimming took 3 bases from V and 0 from J, leaving 14 bases between them. The CDR3 length is 16 residues. Germline V gene sequence: CDR1 LGHDT, CDR2 YNNKEL (reference sequence).

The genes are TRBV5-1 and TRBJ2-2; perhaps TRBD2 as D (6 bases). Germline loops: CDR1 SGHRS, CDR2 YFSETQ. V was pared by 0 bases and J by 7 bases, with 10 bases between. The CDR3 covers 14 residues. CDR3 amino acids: CASSLGLEVGELFF. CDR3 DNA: TGCGCCAGCAGCTTGGGACTAGAGGTCGGGGAGCTGTTTTTT.

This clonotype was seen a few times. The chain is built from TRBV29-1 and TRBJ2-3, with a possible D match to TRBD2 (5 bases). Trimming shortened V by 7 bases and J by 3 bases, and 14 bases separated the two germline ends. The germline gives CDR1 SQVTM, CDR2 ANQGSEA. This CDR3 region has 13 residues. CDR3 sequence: CSADSPGTDTQYF. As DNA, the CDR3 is TGCAGCGCCGACTCCCCGGGGACAGATACGCAGTATTTT.